The 4 T cell receptor beta chains below were found in one sample sequenced in a study of blood T cells in healthy people across ages. With a J-beta primer mix and a sample-barcoded 5' primer, a second PCR ran 7 to 11 cycles. Via MiXCR, TCRdb re-called the 5' RACE reads, giving one row per CDR3 protein. The profile covers around 1.5 million distinct CDR3 sequences, with approximately 38% appearing a single time and under 8% taken by the ten largest. Sequencing was carried out using blood. The origin of the receptors is a woman aged 18-29 years in good health.

This clonotype was recorded at least ten times. Germline is not matched at one junction end, which may reflect a read error. The chain uses TRBV5-1 and TRBJ2-5, with 11 bases aligning to TRBD1. The CDR3 spans 16 residues. CDR1 is SGHRS, CDR2 YFSETQ, per germline. CDR3 amino acids: CASSLAGTGGQETQYF. The CDR3 coding sequence is TGTGCCAGCAGCTTAGCCGGGACAGGGGGCCAAGAGACCCAGTACTTC.

This clonotype was detected only a few times. This chain links TRBV15 with TRBJ1-6; D remains ambiguous. V lost 3 bases, J lost 5 bases, and 5 bases lay in between. This CDR3 is 13 amino acids long. Per the germline V gene, CDR1 is LNHNV and CDR2 is YYDKDF (reference sequence). CDR3 residues: CATSRQDNSPLHF. Here the CDR3 DNA reads TGTGCCACCAGCAGGCAGGATAATTCACCCCTCCACTTT.

In its sample, this clonotype was seen a few times. J is TRBJ1-6 and V is TRBV5-5; 11 nucleotides align to TRBD1. Trimming cost V 7 bases and J 8 bases; bases outside gene matches: 2. The CDR3 consists of 13 residues. The V gene's germline CDR1 is SGHKS and CDR2 YYEKEE (reference sequence). The CDR3 region has the DNA TGTGCCAGCCTGGGACAGGGGGATTCACCCCTCCACTTT. Its translation: CASLGQGDSPLHF.

The chain carries TRBV4-2 and TRBJ2-1; 11 nucleotides align to TRBD2. The J call is uncertain, as TRBJ2-7 better fits the DNA end. Germline V gives CDR1 LGHNA, CDR2 YNFKEQ. This CDR3 comprises 17 residues. The chain's CDR3 is CASSQDLGTSGYNEQYF. In DNA, the CDR3 is TGTGCCAGCAGCCAAGATTTAGGGACTAGCGGATACAATGAGCAGTACTTC.